Here is one T cell receptor (beta chain) with its context. What it binds is unknown. These data come from a study of T cell responses to AZD1222 COVID-19 vaccine. As for the study in general: Analysis merged second doses at about 4 or about 12 weeks.

Study-wide results and caveats: Distributed over spike, vaccine-associated CD4 TCRs predominated at 160-218 and 743-854.

The data were produced by immunoSEQ multiplex PCR, yet TCRdb's version contains in-frame clones alone and is incomplete. The table has around 110,000 clones, 85% to 95% seen once; the top ten hold approximately 3.1%. The CDR3 is 14 residues long. Germline CDR1 and CDR2: ENHRY and SYGVKD. With 10 bases removed from V and 4 bases from J, the gap between germline ends came to 19 bases. This chain links TRBV10-3 with TRBJ2-5; D might be TRBD1 or TRBD2, each matching 5 bases. The TCR comes from an adult in good health. Sequencing used peripheral blood, obtained on day 0 of AZD1222 vaccination. CDR3 residues: CATQRTFFLETQYF. The CDR3 region has the DNA TGTGCCACCCAGCGGACATTTTTCCTAGAGACCCAGTACTTC.